The 15 T cell receptor beta chains reported below all come from one sample, sequenced in a study of lymphopenia after photon versus proton radiotherapy. Data came from immunoSEQ multiplex PCR; TCRdb stores just in-frame clones and leaves some out. The table lists over 50,000 clones, 86% of them singletons. The sequenced sample was peripheral blood, obtained from a patient treated with photon-based radiotherapy. These receptors were obtained from a man in his forties with gastric cancer.

The V and J genes are TRBV11-2 and TRBJ1-1; D possibly corresponds to TRBD1 (5 bases). The V gene lost 4 bases and the J gene lost 7 bases, with 13 bases spanning the gap. Germline CDR1 SGHAT, CDR2 FQNNGV. CDR3 size: 13 residues. The CDR3 sequence is CASSYDSDFEAFF. The CDR3, as DNA: TGTGCCAGCAGCTACGACAGCGACTTTGAAGCTTTCTTT.

J is TRBJ1-1 and V is TRBV5-1; D gene ambiguous. Trimming took 4 bases from V and 0 from J, leaving 16 bases between them. CDR1 is SGHRS and CDR2 is YFSETQ in the germline V gene. The CDR3 is 16 residues long. CDR3: CASSPLFLGMNTEAFF. The CDR3 DNA is TGCGCCAGCAGCCCGCTGTTCCTTGGCATGAACACTGAAGCTTTCTTT.

This clone has a handful of counts. The chain combines TRBV7-2 with TRBJ1-3; no definite D call. The V and J ends lost 1 base and 1 base respectively, with 8 bases between them. CDR1 and CDR2 from the germline V gene are SGHTA and FQGNSA. This CDR3 has 15 amino acids. CDR3 DNA sequence: TGTGCCAGCAGCTTAGGGGTCAGATCTGGAAACACCATATATTTT. Its protein is CASSLGVRSGNTIYF.

The V gene is TRBV5-1, the J gene TRBJ1-1; D may be TRBD1 (5 bases). Germline CDR1 SGHRS, CDR2 YFSETQ. This CDR3 spans 15 amino acids. The V end was cut by 4 bases, the J end by 1 base, with 14 bases between. The CDR3 DNA sequence: TGCGCCAGCAGCCCCCAAGGGACCGAGAACACTGAAGCTTTCTTT. Translation: CASSPQGTENTEAFF.

The chain combines TRBV7-2 with TRBJ1-2, with D uncertain. The CDR3 consists of 15 residues. V was pared by 5 bases and J by 3 bases, with 16 bases between. The germline gives CDR1 SGHTA, CDR2 FQGNSA. The DNA of the CDR3 is TGTGCCAGCAGCCCCAGAAAGAGGGCTGACTATGGCTACACCTTC. The encoded protein is CASSPRKRADYGYTF.

The rearrangement links TRBV27 to TRBJ2-5; D is ambiguous. CDR1 MNHEY and CDR2 SMNVEV come from the germline V gene (reference sequence). The length of the CDR3 is 14 residues. The germline V and J ends were trimmed by 2 bases and 1 base, with 8 bases remaining between them. In DNA, the CDR3 is TGTGCCAGCAGTTTAGTAGGTTTCCAAGAGACCCAGTACTTC. Translation: CASSLVGFQETQYF.

The chain carries TRBV18 and TRBJ1-4; no clear D. CDR1 and CDR2 from the germline V gene are KGHSH and LQKENI. With 3 bases removed from V and 7 bases from J, the gap between germline ends came to 9 bases. This CDR3 has 13 amino acids. The CDR3 region is CASSPGASEKLFF. DNA for the CDR3: TGTGCCAGCTCACCTGGAGCAAGTGAAAAACTGTTTTTT.

The genes are TRBV19 and TRBJ1-5; a possible D gene is TRBD1 (5 bases). The ends were cut back, 2 bases at V and 7 bases at J, with 12 bases in the middle. This CDR3 region has 14 residues. The germline CDR1 and CDR2 sequences are LNHDA and SQIVND (reference sequence). CDR3 loop: CASSIQGPPQPQHF. The DNA for the CDR3 is TGTGCCAGTAGTATACAGGGACCTCCCCAGCCCCAGCATTTT. Full variable domain (missing parts from reference TRBV19 and TRBJ1-5): DGGITQSPKYLFRKEGQNVTLSCEQNLNHDAMYWYRQDPGQGLRLIYYSQIVNDFQKGDIAEGYSVSREKKESFPLTVTSAQKNPTAFYLCASSIQGPPQPQHFGDGTRLSIL.

The chain employs TRBV27 and TRBJ2-7; tentative D call: TRBD2 (7 bases). V lost 6 bases and J 0 bases, leaving 12 bases between the germline ends. The CDR3 runs 14 residues. Looked up from germline, CDR1 is MNHEY and CDR2 is SMNVEV (reference sequence). In DNA form, the CDR3 reads TGTGCCAGCAGGCTAAGGGGGGGCTCCTACGAGCAGTACTTC. It translates to CASRLRGGSYEQYF.

The chain uses TRBV18 and TRBJ1-5, with D perhaps TRBD1 (6 bases). Trimming cost V 2 bases and J 6 bases, with 20 bases left between them. This CDR3 is 17 amino acids long. Germline CDR1 and CDR2: KGHSH and LQKENI. CDR3 coding DNA: TGTGCCAGCTCACCATATAAAGGACAGCGGGGAACTCAGCCCCAGCATTTT. It specifies CASSPYKGQRGTQPQHF. The whole variable domain, remainder taken from reference TRBV18 and TRBJ1-5, is NAGVMQNPRHLVRRRGQEARLRCSPMKGHSHVYWYRQLPEEGLKFMVYLQKENIIDESGMPKERFSAEFPKEGPSILRIQQVVRGDSAAYFCASSPYKGQRGTQPQHFGDGTRLSIL.

This clone was found once. V and J are TRBV11-2 and TRBJ1-1; D may be TRBD1 (6 bases). Trimming removed 1 base from V and 5 bases from J, with 11 bases in between. Germline V gene data show CDR1 as SGHAT and CDR2 as FQNNGV. This CDR3 spans 14 amino acids. CDR3 protein: CASSLGGQGTEAFF. The CDR3 DNA sequence: TGTGCCAGCAGCTTAGGGGGGCAGGGGACTGAAGCTTTCTTT.

The chain joins TRBV19 to TRBJ2-5; 7 nucleotides line up with TRBD1. Germline-derived CDR1 and CDR2 are LNHDA and SQIVND (reference sequence). V dropped 5 bases and J dropped 10; count of bases not matched to a gene: 7. The CDR3 has 12 amino acids. The DNA for the CDR3 is TGTGCCAGTAGTCGGGACAGAGGTGTCCAGTACTTC. Translated: CASSRDRGVQYF.

This clone was observed a few times. The chain recombines TRBV18 with TRBJ2-7; D perhaps matches TRBD2 (5 bases). V lost 3 bases to trimming and J lost 7 bases, with 16 bases between them. Germline-derived CDR1 and CDR2 are KGHSH and LQKENI. This CDR3 comprises 14 residues. CDR3 nucleotide sequence: TGTGCCAGCTCACCGGTTCTGGGCCGGGATGAGCAGTACTTC. Encoded protein: CASSPVLGRDEQYF.

The V gene is TRBV5-6, the J gene TRBJ1-5; D possibly corresponds to TRBD1 (6 bases). The CDR3 totals 14 residues. The germline V and J ends were trimmed by 2 bases and 1 base, with 7 bases remaining between them. Germline V CDR1 and CDR2: SGHDT, YYEEEE. The CDR3 loop is CASSLGGSNQPQHF. CDR3 nucleotides: TGTGCCAGCAGCTTAGGGGGGAGCAATCAGCCCCAGCATTTT.

The DNA for the CDR3 is TGTGCCAGCAGCCCATCGACAGGCTCAGCTTTCTTT. Protein sequence: CASSPSTGSAFF. The J gene is TRBJ1-1, the V gene TRBV2, with D possibly TRBD1 on 6 matching bases. Trimming stripped 6 bases from V and 10 bases from J, with 15 bases between. The CDR3 sequence is 12 residues long. CDR1 SNHLY and CDR2 FYNNEI come from the germline V gene.